Detailed here is one T cell receptor beta chain. This clone's antigen is unknown. Qualities for individual bases were not recorded, and no much larger clone is one base off. The CDR3 covers 11 residues, taking in both the cysteine and the phenylalanine. The CDR3 DNA has 33 bases and is translated from base 1. The germline ends are 6 bases apart after V is trimmed by 4 bases and J by 4 bases. According to the germline V gene (reference sequence), CDR1 reads DFQATT and CDR2 reads SNEGSKA. Each collaborating institution followed its own protocols to collect whole blood in K2EDTA tubes. Collaborator samples were shipped for TCRbeta analysis as frozen whole blood, isolated PBMCs, or DNA extracted from either sample type. These data originate in a study of blood T cell repertoires in COVID-19 (dated by TCRdb to the early 2020s). Context from the whole study: Collaborator samples came from the United States, Italy and Spain and covered acute and convalescent phases of COVID-19. The material from the prospective study consisted of cDNA or gDNA derived from T cells, B-cell-depleted T cells, or PBMCs. The dataset comprised deeply sampled blood TCRbeta repertoires from subjects exposed to, actively infected with, or recovered from COVID-19. A freely available public database, intended as a resource for researchers studying the immune response to SARS-CoV-2, is where the repertoires were released. The samples were drawn from two sources: the first 160 participants of the ongoing ImmuneRACE study, and 1,254 subjects contributed by 6 global collaborators. Nearly every sample came with metadata listing a de-identified subject ID, COVID-19 status, age in years and sex. HLA class I and class II types, where available, came from metadata supplied by the sample provider rather than from assay-based typing.

The immunoSEQ Assay, a bias-controlled multiplex PCR, was used to amplify TCRbeta CDR3 regions from genomic DNA. The study's processing was this. Within the assay, amplification of reference gene primers was used to estimate how many nucleated cells each sample contained. Sequence reads were collapsed and filtered to measure the absolute abundance of every unique TCRbeta CDR3 rearrangement. Productive Simpson clonality was computed per sample as the square root of Simpson's diversity index over productive rearrangements. TCRdb holds this immuneACCESS table with in-frame rearrangements only. Some clones are missing; in checked studies, unresolved V genes explain under half, and the rest has no known cause. V and J calls and clone size follow that table, whereas D and trimming were derived from the DNA. For this sample the table gives some 180,000 clones, of which about 90% were detected only once. Of the sample, less than 25% is held by the ten largest clones.

Points the paper makes about the study in general: Clinical and demographic metadata were provided uncurated, with the amount varying by source and participant.

The chain joins TRBV20-1 to TRBJ2-3; tentative D gene TRBD2, with 5 bases matching. This TCR was recovered from a man between 65 and 85 years old with active or convalescent COVID-19. Sequenced: peripheral blood. CDR3 loop: CSATGADTQYF. The DNA sequence follows: TGCAGTGCTACCGGGGCAGATACGCAGTATTTT.